The T cell receptor (beta chain) under discussion was sequenced for a study of identifying expanded T cells in peripheral blood. Worth noting for this clone: The target antigen is unknown.

The data were produced by immunoSEQ multiplex PCR, yet TCRdb's version contains in-frame clones alone and is incomplete. The sample holds 85,000 to 100,000 clones, 88% seen once. The junction had 7 bases not matched to a gene; V was cut back by 6 bases and J by 5 bases. CDR3 length: 15 amino acids. The germline gives CDR1 SEHNR, CDR2 FQNEAQ (reference sequence). Points from the study as a whole: Approximately two-week clone count variance significantly increased as total template count grew. Over about two and four weeks, about 15 and 18 clones changed, versus 1.2 between replicates.

The clonotype originates from a person aged 18-70 years in good health. The chain joins TRBV7-9 to TRBJ2-2; 9 nucleotides align to TRBD2. The sample consisted of blood. This CDR3 is CASRAGGPFTGELFF. In nucleotides, the CDR3 is TGTGCCAGCAGAGCGGGGGGTCCCTTTACCGGGGAGCTGTTTTTT.